This TCR beta chain appears in the sequencing data of a study of blood T cell repertoires in COVID-19. Turning to the study itself: COVID-19 samples from acute and convalescent phases originated in the United States, Italy and Spain. T cells, B-cell-depleted T cells, or PBMCs provided the cDNA or gDNA that served as material.

Libraries were prepared by immunoSEQ multiplex PCR; TCRdb keeps only in-frame clonotypes and omits some of them. This table has 49,000 or so clones, 70% to 90% appearing once. Seattle participants joined during active infection and were tracked over time. The sequencing input was peripheral blood. The TCR originated in a woman of 80 years or more with COVID-19, enrolled during active disease.

The CDR3 sequence is CASSRDRGSYEQYF. In DNA form, the CDR3 reads TGTGCCAGCAGCCGGGACAGGGGCTCCTACGAGCAGTACTTC. This chain connects TRBV3-1 (or the pseudogene TRBV3-2) to TRBJ2-7; 10 positions agree with TRBD1. V gave up 4 bases and J gave up 0 bases; unmatched junction bases: 0. Germline V gene data show CDR1 as LGHDT and CDR2 as YNNKEL (reference sequence). This CDR3 has 14 amino acids.